The 3 T cell receptor beta chains in this list originate from one sample, sequenced in a study of blood T cells in healthy people across ages. A sample-barcoded 5' primer and a J-beta primer mix were used in a second PCR of roughly 7 to 12 cycles. TCRdb called the 5' RACE reads again in MiXCR, with one record for every CDR3 protein. There are 780,000 or so distinct CDR3 sequences in the sample; 25% occur only once, and approximately 4% lies in the top ten. These same records also appear under a second study, on T cells of mothers and their children.

Material for sequencing was blood. The receptors shown here come from a boy aged 5 to 17 in good health.

The rearrangement uses TRBV23-1 and TRBJ2-5; D possibly corresponds to TRBD2 (5 bases). TRBV23-1 is an open reading frame, and its role is uncertain. There are 16 residues in the CDR3. Trimming left V 3 bases short and J 5 bases short, with 19 bases between. The CDR3 DNA reads TGCGCCAGCAGTCACCCATTAGCAGGAGGAGTGGAGACCCAGTACTTC. Residues: CASSHPLAGGVETQYF.

This clonotype was detected a few times. CDR3 in DNA: TGTGCCACCTTTCTCGGCACTGAAGCTTTCTTT. It encodes CATFLGTEAFF. The J gene is TRBJ1-1, the V gene TRBV27; D is ambiguous. Germline CDR1 is MNHEY and CDR2 is SMNVEV (reference sequence). The V and J ends lost 10 bases and 4 bases respectively, with 10 bases between them. The CDR3 consists of 11 residues.

The chain recombines TRBV24-1 with TRBJ1-2; weak D call: TRBD1 (6 bases). This CDR3 spans 13 amino acids. Germline V gene data show CDR1 as KGHDR and CDR2 as SFDVKD. Trimming pared 4 bases from V and 8 bases from J, leaving 13 bases between. CDR3 residues: CATSEEGVGGYTF. The CDR3 DNA reads TGTGCCACCAGTGAGGAGGGGGTCGGCGGCTACACCTTC.